Each of the 21 T cell receptor beta chains below was sequenced from the same sample in a study of control samples from healthy donors and cancer patients. Assay: immunoSEQ multiplex PCR; the TCRdb copy retains only in-frame clones and omits some. There are approximately 190,000 clones in the sample; around 90% occur only once, and about 1.7% lies in the top ten. Sequenced: blood. These receptors were taken from a man in his thirties or forties in good health.

This chain links TRBV5-6 with TRBJ1-2; tentative D call: TRBD1 (6 bases). CDR3 size: 14 residues. Trimming pared 1 base from V and 4 bases from J, leaving 11 bases between. CDR1 and CDR2 (germline): SGHDT, YYEEEE. CDR3 coding DNA: TGTGCCAGCAGCTTGAACAGGGTGACCTATGGCTACACCTTC. This sequence encodes CASSLNRVTYGYTF.

This clone was seen only a few times. This chain joins TRBV20-1 and TRBJ2-7; unclear D gene. The CDR3 runs 13 residues. Germline V gene sequence: CDR1 DFQATT, CDR2 SNEGSKA (reference sequence). V lost 3 bases and J 2 bases, leaving 11 bases between the germline ends. The CDR3 region has the DNA TGCAGTGCTAGTGGCAGGCGTCCCTACGAGCAGTACTTC. It specifies CSASGRRPYEQYF.

The chain has TRBV18 and TRBJ1-1; a possible D gene is TRBD1 (5 bases). Germline V gene sequence: CDR1 KGHSH, CDR2 LQKENI. The CDR3 sequence is 13 residues long. Trimming left V 6 bases short and J 3 bases short, with 11 bases between. CDR3 sequence: CASSRAGDTEAFF. As DNA, the CDR3 is TGTGCCAGCTCCCGGGCGGGGGACACTGAAGCTTTCTTT.

The chain links TRBV20-1 to TRBJ1-2; perhaps TRBD1 as D (5 bases). The germline V gene has CDR1 DFQATT and CDR2 SNEGSKA (reference sequence). V shed 6 bases and J shed 6 bases, with 11 bases lying between them. The CDR3 length is 11 residues. CDR3 residues: CSAVQGHGYTF. As DNA, the CDR3 is TGCAGTGCCGTGCAGGGCCATGGCTACACCTTC.

The chain recombines TRBV2 with TRBJ1-5, with 9 bases that match TRBD1. V shed 4 bases, J shed 6 bases, and the junction held 1 base outside the gene matches. This CDR3 has 13 residues. Germline lookup yields CDR1 SNHLY and CDR2 FYNNEI. The CDR3: CASSGQGVQPQHF. CDR3 in DNA: TGTGCCAGCAGTGGACAGGGGGTTCAGCCCCAGCATTTT.

Comment on this clone: A much bigger clone sits one base away, suggesting this may be a read error. At the DNA level, this CDR3 is encoded by other sequences in the same sample as well. This chain links TRBV7-3 with TRBJ1-5; D uncertain. CDR1 and CDR2 from the germline V gene are SGHTA and FQGTGA. The CDR3 has 13 amino acids. With 5 bases removed from V and 4 bases from J, the gap between germline ends came to 9 bases. CDR3 residues: CASSPDGNQPQHF. CDR3 nucleotide sequence: TGTGCCAGCAGCCCGGACGGGAATCAGCCCCAGCATTTT.

The chain is built from TRBV5-6 and TRBJ2-2, with D perhaps TRBD1 (5 bases). This CDR3 has 15 residues. Per the germline V gene, CDR1 is SGHDT and CDR2 is YYEEEE. Trimming took off 0 bases at V and 0 bases at J, with 6 bases between the two ends. For the CDR3, the DNA is TGTGCCAGCAGCTTGGGGGGCGCGAACACCGGGGAGCTGTTTTTT. Its translation is CASSLGGANTGELFF.

V is TRBV7-3 and J is TRBJ2-2; TRBD2 matches 11 bases. The CDR3 is 16 amino acids. After removal of 5 bases from V and 2 bases from J, the junction contained 4 bases not matched to a gene. Germline-derived CDR1 and CDR2 are SGHTA and FQGTGA. The chain's CDR3 is CASSKLAGVNTGELFF. DNA of the CDR3: TGTGCCAGCAGCAAACTAGCGGGGGTCAACACCGGGGAGCTGTTTTTT.

J is TRBJ2-7 and V is TRBV7-9; D is ambiguous. Germline CDR1 SEHNR, CDR2 FQNEAQ (reference sequence). Trimming shortened V by 5 bases and J by 6 bases, and 14 bases separated the two germline ends. The CDR3 contains 13 residues. CDR3 coding DNA: TGTGCCAGCAGCCCCCGCGAAGGGATCGAGCAGTACTTC. Encoded protein: CASSPREGIEQYF.

In its sample, this clone was seen once. The chain links TRBV30 to TRBJ2-1; D might be TRBD2 (6 bases). The germline V gene has CDR1 GTSNPN and CDR2 SVGIG (reference sequence). The V end was cut by 3 bases, the J end by 2 bases, with 14 bases between. The CDR3 sequence is 15 residues long. The CDR3 DNA reads TGTGCCTGGAGAAGTCGGGGGAATCCCTACAATGAGCAGTTCTTC. Translation gives CAWRSRGNPYNEQFF.

V is TRBV19 and J is TRBJ1-5, with 7 nucleotides matching TRBD1. The V and J ends lost 4 bases and 0 bases, in that order; junction bases with no gene match: 6. The CDR3 runs 16 residues. Germline V gives CDR1 LNHDA, CDR2 SQIVND (reference sequence). CDR3 bases: TGTGCCAGTAGTACTTACAGGGGAAATAGCAATCAGCCCCAGCATTTT. Amino acid sequence: CASSTYRGNSNQPQHF.

The chain uses TRBV11-2 and TRBJ2-1; D might be TRBD2 (5 bases). Per germline, CDR1 SGHAT and CDR2 FQNNGV. Trimming pared 8 bases from V and 1 base from J, leaving 15 bases between. The CDR3 runs 15 residues. This CDR3 is CASGQDYFSYNEQFF. The DNA of the CDR3 is TGTGCCAGCGGTCAAGACTACTTTTCCTACAATGAGCAGTTCTTC.

The chain combines TRBV5-6 with TRBJ1-5; 10 bases agree with TRBD1. Losses at the gene ends were 4 bases for V and 4 bases for J; bases not matched to a gene: 5. This CDR3 has 15 residues. The germline V gene encodes CDR1 SGHDT and CDR2 YYEEEE. The CDR3 sequence: CASSEGQGINQPQHF. The DNA of the CDR3 is TGTGCCAGCAGCGAGGGACAGGGGATTAATCAGCCCCAGCATTTT.

The chain uses TRBV2 and TRBJ2-2; D assignment may be TRBD1 or TRBD2 (6 bases each). V was trimmed by 6 bases and J by 4 bases, leaving 18 bases between them. Germline V CDR1 and CDR2: SNHLY, FYNNEI. The CDR3 is made up of 16 amino acids. CDR3 loop: CASSPGGRFSTGELFF. CDR3 sequence (DNA): TGTGCCAGCAGCCCCGGGGGCAGATTTAGCACCGGGGAGCTGTTTTTT.

This rearrangement joins TRBV5-1 to TRBJ2-7, with 7 nucleotides matching TRBD1. Germline loops: CDR1 SGHRS, CDR2 YFSETQ. The CDR3 is 16 residues long. After removal of 4 bases from V and 0 bases from J, the junction contained 10 bases not matched to a gene. The CDR3 DNA sequence: TGCGCCAGCAGCACGTCTCCGGGACAGACCTCCTACGAGCAGTACTTC. Translating gives CASSTSPGQTSYEQYF.

The V gene is TRBV5-1, the J gene TRBJ1-1; no reliable D call. V dropped 0 bases and J dropped 6 bases, with 12 bases sitting between them. The CDR3 runs 14 residues. CDR1 is SGHRS, CDR2 YFSETQ, per germline. The CDR3 DNA follows: TGCGCCAGCAGCTTGGATTTCGGACCCGCTGAAGCTTTCTTT. Its protein is CASSLDFGPAEAFF.

V gene TRBV11-3 combines with J gene TRBJ2-7, with TRBD1 matching 7 bases. Germline loops: CDR1 SGHNT, CDR2 YENEEA. The CDR3 length is 15 residues. With 1 base clipped from V and 2 bases from J, the junction kept 5 bases outside the gene matches. The CDR3 is CASSLVGQGAYEQYF. The CDR3 DNA sequence: TGTGCCAGCAGCTTAGTTGGCCAGGGGGCCTACGAGCAGTACTTC.

In nucleotides, the CDR3 is TGTGCCAGTAGTATACTAGCGGGTGGTGTATACGAGCAGTACTTC. It is translated as CASSILAGGVYEQYF. This chain uses TRBV19 with TRBJ2-7; 8 bases align to TRBD2. The V gene's germline CDR1 is LNHDA and CDR2 SQIVND (reference sequence). There are 15 residues in the CDR3. V shed 2 bases and J 4 bases; nucleotides not matched to a gene: 7. The full variable domain, its missing parts supplied by reference TRBV19 and TRBJ2-7, is DGGITQSPKYLFRKEGQNVTLSCEQNLNHDAMYWYRQDPGQGLRLIYYSQIVNDFQKGDIAEGYSVSREKKESFPLTVTSAQKNPTAFYLCASSILAGGVYEQYFGPGTRLTVT.

Here the CDR3 reads CASTRGVGQPNSPLHF. CDR3 coding DNA: TGTGCCAGCACTCGAGGGGTTGGGCAGCCGAATTCACCCCTCCACTTT. The V and J genes are TRBV27 and TRBJ1-6, with D possibly TRBD1 on 5 matching bases. The V gene lost 7 bases and the J gene lost 7 bases, with 20 bases spanning the gap. This CDR3 has 16 residues. From germline, CDR1 is MNHEY and CDR2 SMNVEV (reference sequence).

The chain links TRBV10-2 to TRBJ2-3; 7 bases map to TRBD2. The CDR3 extends over 15 amino acids. V shed 2 bases, J shed 4 bases, and the junction held 6 bases outside the gene matches. The germline gives CDR1 WSHSY, CDR2 SAAADI. The CDR3 sequence is CASSESGVGADTQYF. The CDR3 nucleotides read TGCGCCAGCAGTGAGAGCGGGGTAGGCGCAGATACGCAGTATTTT.

The chain is built from TRBV6-5 and TRBJ2-2; no reliable D call. Germline V lookup: CDR1 MNHEY, CDR2 SVGAGI. The V and J ends lost 6 bases and 1 base respectively, with 9 bases between them. The CDR3 has 14 amino acids. DNA of the CDR3: TGTGCCAGCAGGGGATCCGGGAACACCGGGGAGCTGTTTTTT. Its translation: CASRGSGNTGELFF.